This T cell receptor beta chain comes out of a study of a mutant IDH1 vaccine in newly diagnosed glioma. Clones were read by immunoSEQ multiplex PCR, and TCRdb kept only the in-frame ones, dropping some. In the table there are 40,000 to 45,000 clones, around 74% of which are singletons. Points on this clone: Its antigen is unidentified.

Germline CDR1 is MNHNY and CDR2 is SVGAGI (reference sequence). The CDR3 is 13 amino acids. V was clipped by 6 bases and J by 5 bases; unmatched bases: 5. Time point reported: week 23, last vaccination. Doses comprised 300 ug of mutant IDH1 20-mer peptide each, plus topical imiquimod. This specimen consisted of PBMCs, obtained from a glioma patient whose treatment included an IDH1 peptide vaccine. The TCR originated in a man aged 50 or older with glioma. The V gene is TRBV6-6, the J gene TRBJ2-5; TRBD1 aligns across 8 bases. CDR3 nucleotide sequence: TGTGCCAGCAGCTGGACAGGGCTGGAGACCCAGTACTTC. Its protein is CASSWTGLETQYF.